A selection of T cell receptor beta chains follows, all from one sample in a study of cytomegalovirus exposure and HLA in healthy donors. Libraries were prepared by immunoSEQ multiplex PCR; TCRdb keeps only in-frame clonotypes and omits some of them. The sample has about 180,000 clones; less than 80% are singletons. Input material: PBMCs. These receptors were obtained from a man aged 18 to 35 in good health and CMV-seronegative. The CDR3 runs from the conserved cysteine through the conserved F or W. D genes are given only for firm matches. Rows may omit the clone size; those that give it use once, few, many or a size class.

J gene | D gene | clone size | V gene | CDR3 DNA | CDR3 protein
TRBJ2-5 | TRBD2 | . | TRBV11-2 | TGTGCCAGCAGCCCCGACAGCGGGGGGATCGAGACCCAGTACTTC | CASSPDSGGIETQYF
TRBJ2-7 | TRBD1 | . | TRBV6-5 | TGTGCGGCCCGGGGGACAGGGTCCTACGAGCAGTACTTC | CAARGTGSYEQYF
TRBJ1-2 | . | . | TRBV5-1 | TGCGCCAGCAGCTTGGAGGCGGCAGGGCGCGCCTTCTATGGCTACACCTTC | CASSLEAAGRAFYGYTF
TRBJ2-5 | . | few | TRBV5-1 | TGCGCCAGCACCCCAGATCTCGAAGAGACCCAGTACTTC | CASTPDLEETQYF
TRBJ1-6 | . | . | TRBV2 | TGTGCCAGCTGGTGGGGAGTGAACTCACCCCTCCACTTT | CASWWGVNSPLHF
TRBJ1-4 | . | . | TRBV15 | TGTGCCACCAGCAGAGGGGGGCTGACTAATGAAAAACTGTTTTTT | CATSRGGLTNEKLFF
TRBJ2-1 | . | . | TRBV5-1 | TGCGCCAGCAGCGACACAGGGGGGGGCAATGAGCAGTTCTTC | CASSDTGGGNEQFF
TRBJ1-1 | TRBD1 | once | TRBV19 | TGTGCCAGTCGTGTCCCGGGACAGGGGAACACTGAAGCTTTCTTT | CASRVPGQGNTEAFF
TRBJ1-2 | . | once | TRBV28 | TGTGCCAGCATCATGGGGGGGAGGCTCCCTAACTATGGCTACACCTTC | CASIMGGRLPNYGYTF
TRBJ1-2 | . | . | TRBV7-2 | TGTGCCAGCAGCCTCAACCGACAGGACTATGGCTACACCTTC | CASSLNRQDYGYTF
TRBJ1-2 | . | . | TRBV30 | TGTGCCTGGAGGGGGACTTCGGACTACACCTTC | CAWRGTSDYTF
TRBJ1-1 | TRBD1 | . | TRBV19 | TGTGCCAGTAGTATGCAGGGGGCGAACACTGAAGCTTTCTTT | CASSMQGANTEAFF
TRBJ2-1 | TRBD2 | . | TRBV5-6 | TGTGCCAGCAGCGCCCCTAGCGGGAGGGCCTACAATGAGCAGTTCTTC | CASSAPSGRAYNEQFF
TRBJ1-1 | . | . | TRBV7-6 | TGTGCCAGCAGCTACTCAACTCCGGGACACCCAGGCACTGAAGCTTTCTTT | CASSYSTPGHPGTEAFF
TRBJ2-7 | TRBD1 | . | TRBV18 | TGTGCCAGCTCATCTAACAGGGGTTTCTCCTACGAGCAGTACTTC | CASSSNRGFSYEQYF
TRBJ1-4 | TRBD1 | . | TRBV27 | TGTGCCAGCAGAGGCGGGGACAGCCACCCTGTCGGTGAAAAACTGTTTTTT | CASRGGDSHPVGEKLFF
TRBJ1-1 | . | . | TRBV6-5 | TGTGCCAGCAGTTACGGCCAGGGAACTGAAGCTTTCTTT | CASSYGQGTEAFF
TRBJ2-7 | . | . | TRBV18 | TGTGCCAGCTCACAAAGTTCCGGCGAGCAGTACTTC | CASSQSSGEQYF
TRBJ1-6 | . | . | TRBV11-2 | TGTGCCAGCAGTCCCGGGGAGGCCGCTTTTTCACCCCTCCACTTT | CASSPGEAAFSPLHF
TRBJ2-1 | TRBD2 | few | TRBV9 | TGTGCCAGCAGCGAACGGAGCGGGGGGGCCGATGAGCAGTTCTTC | CASSERSGGADEQFF
TRBJ2-1 | TRBD2 | . | TRBV7-9 | TGTGCCAGCAGCCTGACGACTAGCGGGAATTCCTACAATGAGCAGTTCTTC | CASSLTTSGNSYNEQFF
TRBJ1-6 | . | . | TRBV14 | TGTGCCAGCAGCCAGCAGGGTTTGGATTCACCCCTCCACTTT | CASSQQGLDSPLHF
TRBJ2-5 | . | . | TRBV11-1 | TGTGCCAGCAGCCGACAGCAAGAGACCCAGTACTTC | CASSRQQETQYF
TRBJ2-2 | . | . | TRBV4-2 | TGTGCCAGCAGCCAACTCCTGGGGCAGGCCATCCGAGGCACCGGGGAGCTGTTTTTT | CASSQLLGQAIRGTGELFF
TRBJ2-2 | TRBD2 | . | TRBV9 | TGTGCCAGCAGCGTAGGGACTAGCGGGGCGAACACCGGGGAGCTGTTTTTT | CASSVGTSGANTGELFF
TRBJ1-2 | . | once | TRBV2 | TGTGCCAGCAGTGTCACAGGGCCCAACTATGGCTACACCTTC | CASSVTGPNYGYTF
TRBJ1-2 | TRBD1 | . | TRBV29-1 | TGCAGCGTCGTCGGCAGGACAGGTCCCTCGGATGGCTACACCTTC | CSVVGRTGPSDGYTF
TRBJ1-2 | . | . | TRBV5-1 | TGCGCCAGCAAGTCGGGGTTAGGGTCGTATGGCTACACCTTC | CASKSGLGSYGYTF
TRBJ2-2 | TRBD2 | few | TRBV5-1 | TGCGCCAGCAGCTCTGGAGCGGGAGCCAACACCGGGGAGCTGTTTTTT | CASSSGAGANTGELFF
TRBJ1-3 | . | . | TRBV10-1 | TGCGCCAGCAGTGACGGCGGCTCTGGAAACACCATATATTTT | CASSDGGSGNTIYF
TRBJ1-2 | . | . | TRBV30 | TGTGCCTGGAATAGGGAACAGGGTCATGGCTACACCTTC | CAWNREQGHGYTF
TRBJ2-4 | . | once | TRBV28 | TGTGCCAGCAGTTTAAGTAGAGTAGCCAAAAACATTCAGTACTTC | CASSLSRVAKNIQYF
TRBJ2-3 | TRBD2 | few | TRBV25-1 | TGTGCCAGCAGTTTACTAGCGGGGAGGTCCACAGATACGCAGTATTTT | CASSLLAGRSTDTQYF
TRBJ1-1 | . | . | TRBV6-1 | TGTGCCAGCAGTGAATTACAGAACACTGAAGCTTTCTTT | CASSELQNTEAFF
TRBJ1-2 | . | . | TRBV15 | TGTGCCACCAGCAGAGTGGCAGGGAGGTGGGGCTACACCTTC | CATSRVAGRWGYTF
TRBJ2-7 | . | . | TRBV27 | TGTGCCAGCATTCCTCAGGCGGGCGCGACCTACGAGCAGTACTTC | CASIPQAGATYEQYF
TRBJ2-7 | TRBD1 | . | TRBV19 | TGTGCCAGTAGTATCAACCCGGGACAGGGATCCTACGAGCAGTACTTC | CASSINPGQGSYEQYF
TRBJ1-1 | . | few | TRBV5-1 | TGCGCCAGCAGCTTGGCCGGGACACCAAACACTGAAGCTTTCTTT | CASSLAGTPNTEAFF
TRBJ2-3 | . | . | TRBV5-1 | TGCGCCAGCAGCTTCCAGGGATCCACAGATACGCAGTATTTT | CASSFQGSTDTQYF
TRBJ2-1 | TRBD2 | . | TRBV5-1 | TGCGCCAGCAGAGAACAACTTAGGGCTAGCGGGGCCTTCTCCTACAATGAGCAGTTCTTC | CASREQLRASGAFSYNEQFF
TRBJ2-3 | . | once | TRBV19 | TGTGCCAGTAGGGCGGCCCCCGGAGATACGCAGTATTTT | CASRAAPGDTQYF
TRBJ2-5 | TRBD2 | . | TRBV9 | TGTGCCAGCAGCGTAGGAGGAGGAGCGGGGGGGATCCAAGAGACCCAGTACTTC | CASSVGGGAGGIQETQYF
TRBJ2-2 | TRBD1 | . | TRBV9 | TGTGCCAGCAGCGCTTCCGGGACAGGGATGGCCGGGGAGCTGTTTTTT | CASSASGTGMAGELFF
TRBJ2-5 | TRBD1 | . | TRBV18 | TGTGCCAGCTCACTCAGAACCCACACCGGGACAGGAAGGGAGACCCAGTACTTC | CASSLRTHTGTGRETQYF
TRBJ2-3 | . | few | TRBV20-1 | TGCAGTGCTAGAATAGTAGATACGCAGTATTTT | CSARIVDTQYF
TRBJ1-1 | . | . | TRBV5-1 | TGCGCCAGCAGCCTGTCTTTGAACACTGAAGCTTTCTTT | CASSLSLNTEAFF
TRBJ2-7 | TRBD2 | . | TRBV29-1 | TGCAGCGTCCAGGGACTAGCGGGGAGCGAGCAGTACTTC | CSVQGLAGSEQYF
TRBJ2-7 | TRBD2 | . | TRBV7-8 | TGTGCCAGCAGCTCCGCGTGGGGAGGGGAATACGAGCAGTACTTC | CASSSAWGGEYEQYF
TRBJ2-4 | . | . | TRBV21-1 | TGTGCCAGCAGCAAAGTATCGTTGACAGTTATAGCCAAAAACATTCAGTACTTC | CASSKVSLTVIAKNIQYF